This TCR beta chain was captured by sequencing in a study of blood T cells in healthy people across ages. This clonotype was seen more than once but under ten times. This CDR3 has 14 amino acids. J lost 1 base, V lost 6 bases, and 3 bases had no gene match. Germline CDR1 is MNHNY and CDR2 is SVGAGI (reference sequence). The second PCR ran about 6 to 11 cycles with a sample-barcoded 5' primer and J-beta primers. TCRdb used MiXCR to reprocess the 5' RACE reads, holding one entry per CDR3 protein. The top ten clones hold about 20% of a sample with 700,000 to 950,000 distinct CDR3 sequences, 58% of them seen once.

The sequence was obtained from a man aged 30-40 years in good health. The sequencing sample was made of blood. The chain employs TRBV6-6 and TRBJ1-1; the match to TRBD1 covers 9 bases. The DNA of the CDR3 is TGTGCCAGCAGAACGGACAGGGGGAACACTGAAGCTTTCTTT. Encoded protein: CASRTDRGNTEAFF.